These T cell receptor beta chains were read from a single sample in a study of blood T cell repertoires in COVID-19. Sequenced by immunoSEQ multiplex PCR; TCRdb stores in-frame clones only, minus some. Among around 270,000 clones listed, about 90% were seen once. Sample: peripheral blood. The receptors originated from a person aged 18 to 35 with COVID-19, enrolled during active disease. Each CDR3 is given with its conserved first and last residue. The D gene is left open where the match is weak. The size of a clone is reported for some rows only, either as once, few or many, or as a class for expanded clones.

d_gene	v_gene	abundance	j_gene	CDR3aa	CDR3nt
NA	TRBV14	few	TRBJ2-5	CASSLLGHQETQYF	TGTGCCAGCAGCCTTCTTGGGCACCAAGAGACCCAGTACTTC
NA	TRBV29-1	NA	TRBJ2-7	CSVEGLAGFYEQYF	TGCAGCGTTGAAGGGTTAGCCGGGTTCTACGAGCAGTACTTC
NA	TRBV6-1	once	TRBJ1-1	CASSEGEGQLNTEAFF	TGTGCCAGCAGTGAAGGGGAAGGACAGCTGAACACTGAAGCTTTCTTT
TRBD1	TRBV7-8	NA	TRBJ2-7	CASSSGQGLPPSYEQYF	TGTGCCAGCAGCTCGGGACAGGGGTTACCCCCTTCCTACGAGCAGTACTTC
TRBD1	TRBV5-1	NA	TRBJ2-7	CASSGQTGREQYF	TGCGCCAGCAGCGGACAGACAGGGCGCGAGCAGTACTTC
TRBD1	TRBV27	NA	TRBJ2-7	CASSRTGGDEQYF	TGTGCCAGCAGTCGGACAGGGGGCGACGAGCAGTACTTC
NA	TRBV6-4	NA	TRBJ1-5	CASSDSIWVEQNNQPQHF	TGTGCCAGCAGTGACTCGATATGGGTGGAACAGAATAACCAGCCCCAGCATTTT
NA	TRBV24-1	NA	TRBJ1-2	CATRRGEGYGYTF	TGTGCCACCCGGAGGGGGGAGGGCTATGGCTACACCTTC
NA	TRBV18	NA	TRBJ1-5	CASSAGARSQPQHF	TGTGCCAGCTCAGCGGGGGCGCGTAGTCAGCCCCAGCATTTT
TRBD2	TRBV15	NA	TRBJ2-7	CATSRGLAGSYEQYF	TGTGCCACCAGCAGAGGACTAGCGGGGTCCTACGAGCAGTACTTC
NA	TRBV5-1	NA	TRBJ1-3	CASSEDSLSGNTIYF	TGCGCCAGCAGCGAAGACAGCCTCTCTGGAAACACCATATATTTT
TRBD1	TRBV7-9	once	TRBJ2-5	CASSSGWGQETQYF	TGTGCCAGCAGCTCCGGTTGGGGACAGGAGACCCAGTACTTC
NA	TRBV9	NA	TRBJ1-4	CASSVAPTGGNEKLFF	TGTGCCAGCAGCGTGGCCCCTACGGGGGGGAATGAAAAACTGTTTTTT
TRBD2	TRBV2	NA	TRBJ2-5	CASGTSRQETQYF	TGTGCCAGCGGGACTAGCCGCCAAGAGACCCAGTACTTC
NA	TRBV4-3	NA	TRBJ1-1	CASSQEPAGDTEAFF	TGCGCCAGCAGCCAAGAACCGGCAGGGGACACTGAAGCTTTCTTT
TRBD2	TRBV5-1	NA	TRBJ2-7	CASSPGTSGRSTYEQYF	TGCGCCAGCAGCCCAGGGACTAGCGGGAGGAGCACCTACGAGCAGTACTTC
NA	TRBV9	NA	TRBJ2-1	CASSVVETLSEQFF	TGTGCCAGCAGCGTAGTAGAGACTCTCAGTGAGCAGTTCTTC
TRBD1	TRBV10-3	NA	TRBJ2-7	CATQGVSYEQYF	TGTGCCACCCAGGGGGTTTCCTACGAGCAGTACTTC
TRBD1	TRBV19	NA	TRBJ1-6	CASRRDRTNNSPLHF	TGTGCCAGTAGGAGGGACAGGACAAATAATTCACCCCTCCACTTT
NA	TRBV7-9	NA	TRBJ1-6	CASSSDSPLHF	TGTGCCAGCAGCTCGGATTCACCCCTCCACTTT
NA	TRBV7-2	NA	TRBJ2-7	CASSLAAGAAYEQYF	TGTGCCAGCAGCTTAGCCGCGGGGGCCGCCTACGAGCAGTACTTC
NA	TRBV5-1	few	TRBJ2-3	CASSPSGDTQYF	TGCGCCAGCAGCCCCTCCGGGGATACGCAGTATTTT
TRBD1	TRBV19	NA	TRBJ1-6	CASSMEDRYSPLHF	TGTGCCAGTAGTATGGAGGACAGGTATTCACCCCTCCACTTT
TRBD2	TRBV11-2	once	TRBJ2-3	CASSRPLLTGGRDTQYF	TGTGCCAGCAGCCGCCCCCTATTAACGGGAGGTAGAGATACGCAGTATTTT
NA	TRBV2	NA	TRBJ2-3	CASSEQGLAAGTDTQYF	TGTGCCAGCAGTGAACAGGGGTTGGCGGCGGGCACAGATACGCAGTATTTT
NA	TRBV4-1	NA	TRBJ2-3	CASSHRDSRASTDTQYF	TGCGCCAGCAGCCACCGGGACTCCCGTGCTAGCACAGATACGCAGTATTTT
NA	TRBV10-3	NA	TRBJ2-2	CAIKLNTGELFF	TGTGCCATCAAACTAAACACCGGGGAGCTGTTTTTT
TRBD2	TRBV5-1	NA	TRBJ2-3	CASSSLAGPSADTQYF	TGCGCCAGCAGCTCCTTAGCGGGACCTTCAGCAGATACGCAGTATTTT
NA	TRBV4-1	NA	TRBJ2-5	CASSPGSLETQYF	TGCGCCAGCAGCCCCGGGAGTCTAGAGACCCAGTACTTC
NA	TRBV6-5	once	TRBJ1-1	CASSYSSGGSAFF	TGTGCCAGCAGTTACTCATCGGGGGGATCAGCTTTCTTT
TRBD2	TRBV7-9	NA	TRBJ2-1	CASEKRLAGGPGHNEQFF	TGTGCCAGCGAGAAGAGACTAGCGGGAGGCCCCGGCCACAATGAGCAGTTCTTC